Shown below are 32 T cell receptor beta chains from a single sample sequenced in a study of blood T cell repertoires in COVID-19. The repertoire was sequenced with immunoSEQ multiplex PCR; TCRdb's copy has only in-frame clones and lacks some. The data contain 650,000 to 800,000 clones, 70% to 90% of them singletons. The sample taken for sequencing was peripheral blood. These receptors were obtained from a woman aged 18 to 35 with acute or convalescent COVID-19.

V usage is TRBV5-1 and J usage is TRBJ2-3, with a weak D call TRBD2 (7 bases). V lost 3 bases to trimming and J lost 5 bases, with 16 bases between them. The germline V gene has CDR1 SGHRS and CDR2 YFSETQ. The CDR3 runs to 15 residues. CDR3 loop: CASSSQGGGKDTQYF. In nucleotides, the CDR3 is TGCGCCAGCAGCTCTCAAGGGGGAGGGAAAGATACGCAGTATTTT.

The gene calls are TRBV28 and TRBJ2-7; perhaps TRBD2 as D (5 bases). V was clipped by 2 bases and J by 2 bases, with 13 bases between them. Germline V gives CDR1 MDHEN, CDR2 SYDVKM. This CDR3 has 15 residues. Here the CDR3 reads CASSLRMAGPYEQYF. The CDR3 region has the DNA TGTGCCAGCAGTTTAAGGATGGCGGGCCCCTACGAGCAGTACTTC. Full variable domain (missing parts from reference TRBV28 and TRBJ2-7): DVKVTQSSRYLVKRTGEKVFLECVQDMDHENMFWYRQDPGLGLRLIYFSYDVKMKEKGDIPEGYSVSREKKERFSLILESASTNQTSMYLCASSLRMAGPYEQYFGPGTRLTVT.

The rearrangement links TRBV5-6 to TRBJ1-2; the D gene is possibly TRBD1 (5 bases). Germline V CDR1 and CDR2: SGHDT, YYEEEE. This CDR3 contains 14 residues. V lost 0 bases and J lost 8, with 14 bases in between. Here the CDR3 DNA reads TGTGCCAGCAGCTTGGGGAGGGACCGCCGGGGCTACACCTTC. Its protein product is CASSLGRDRRGYTF. The full variable domain, in which reference TRBV5-6 and TRBJ1-2 provide the parts outside the CDR3, is DAGVTQSPTHLIKTRGQQVTLRCSPKSGHDTVSWYQQALGQGPQFIFQYYEEEERQRGNFPDRFSGHQFPNYSSELNVNALLLGDSALYLCASSLGRDRRGYTFGSGTRLTVV.

As DNA, the CDR3 is TGTGCCAGCAGCCTAAGGGGGGGACGGACGAAGAGCTCCTACAATGAGCAGTTCTTC. This translates into CASSLRGGRTKSSYNEQFF. The V call is TRBV7-2, the J call TRBJ2-1; perhaps TRBD2 as D (7 bases). Germline lookup yields CDR1 SGHTA and CDR2 FQGNSA. With 5 bases removed from V and 0 bases from J, the gap between germline ends came to 23 bases. The CDR3 length is 19 residues.

The V call is TRBV27, the J call TRBJ2-3; 11 bases fit TRBD1. The CDR3 sequence is 14 residues long. The ends lost 6 bases at V and 5 bases at J; junction bases unmatched: 4. Germline CDR1 is MNHEY and CDR2 is SMNVEV (reference sequence). CDR3 residues: CASRDRGLGDTQYF. CDR3 DNA: TGTGCCAGCAGGGACAGGGGGCTGGGAGATACGCAGTATTTT.

About this clone: A junction boundary mismatches the germline segment, possibly from a read error. V is TRBV5-4 and J is TRBJ2-5; a weak D match, TRBD2 (7 bases). The length of the CDR3 is 17 residues. Germline V lookup: CDR1 SGHNT, CDR2 YYREEE (reference sequence). This CDR3 is CASSPLGGGKAGLLINF. CDR3 DNA: TGTGCCAGCAGCCCCCTCGGAGGGGGAAAAGCGGGGTTACTAATTAACTTC. Complete variable domain (other parts from reference TRBV5-4 and TRBJ2-5): ETGVTQSPTHLIKTRGQQVTLRCSSQSGHNTVSWYQQALGQGPQFIFQYYREEENGRGNFPPRFSGLQFPNYSSELNVNALELDDSALYLCASSPLGGGKAGLLINFGPGTRLLVL.

The rearrangement uses TRBV6-4 and TRBJ1-2, with a possible D match to TRBD1 (5 bases). Trimming took 3 bases from V and 8 from J, leaving 10 bases between them. CDR3 length: 12 residues. Germline CDR1 and CDR2: MRHNA and SNTAGT. The CDR3 DNA follows: TGTGCCAGCAGTGAGGACAATGGGGGCTACACCTTC. Protein product: CASSEDNGGYTF.

J is TRBJ2-7 and V is TRBV9; TRBD1 matches at 7 bases. Germline loops: CDR1 SGDLS, CDR2 YYNGEE. The CDR3 length is 12 residues. Trimming removed 4 bases from V and 5 bases from J; junction bases left unmatched: 3. The CDR3 DNA follows: TGTGCCAGCAGCTCAACAGGGGACGAGCAGTACTTC. It yields the protein CASSSTGDEQYF.

The CDR3 DNA reads as TGTGCCAGCATGCCGAGGGGCACAGATACGCAGTATTTT. It codes for CASMPRGTDTQYF. This chain connects TRBV27 to TRBJ2-3; D is perhaps TRBD2 (5 bases). The V and J ends lost 7 bases and 1 base respectively, with 9 bases between them. CDR1 is MNHEY and CDR2 is SMNVEV in the germline V gene (reference sequence). This CDR3 comprises 13 residues.

This chain joins TRBV27 and TRBJ2-3; the D is unclear. Trimming pared 6 bases from V and 0 bases from J, leaving 16 bases between. Germline-derived CDR1 and CDR2 are MNHEY and SMNVEV (reference sequence). This CDR3 is built from 16 residues. CDR3 region: CASRPLLTTSTDTQYF. The CDR3 DNA follows: TGTGCCAGCAGGCCACTTTTAACTACTAGCACAGATACGCAGTATTTT.

The rearrangement uses TRBV5-1 and TRBJ2-7, with 10 bases lining up with TRBD1. With V trimmed by 5 bases and J by 4 bases, 3 bases remained unmatched. Germline CDR1 and CDR2: SGHRS and YFSETQ. The CDR3 runs 13 residues. The CDR3 protein is CASRRTGGYEQYF. The CDR3 coding sequence is TGCGCCAGCAGGCGGACAGGGGGATACGAGCAGTACTTC.

Concerning this clone itself: Other nucleotide sequences in the sample specify the same CDR3. V is TRBV7-9 and J is TRBJ2-7; the D is unclear. Germline CDR1 SEHNR, CDR2 FQNEAQ (reference sequence). The CDR3 spans 12 residues. V shed 3 bases and J shed 2 bases, with 5 bases lying between them. The DNA for the CDR3 is TGTGCCAGCAGCTTCGGTCCCTACGAGCAGTACTTC. Translation gives CASSFGPYEQYF. The whole variable domain, filled in from reference TRBV7-9 and TRBJ2-7, reads DTGVSQNPRHKITKRGQNVTFRCDPISEHNRLYWYRQTLGQGPEFLTYFQNEAQLEKSRLLSDRFSAERPKGSFSTLEIQRTEQGDSAMYLCASSFGPYEQYFGPGTRLTVT.

This clone occurred a few times. The gene calls are TRBV19 and TRBJ1-6, with D unresolved. The ends were cut back, 5 bases at V and 5 bases at J, with 4 bases in the middle. The CDR3 length is 12 residues. Germline values: CDR1 LNHDA, CDR2 SQIVND (reference sequence). For the CDR3, the DNA is TGTGCCAGTAGTTTCGATAATTCACCCCTCCACTTT. Its translation: CASSFDNSPLHF.

The chain carries TRBV6-2 or TRBV6-3 and TRBJ1-2; possibly TRBD1 for D (5 bases). The V gene's germline CDR1 is MNHEY and CDR2 SVGEGT. The CDR3 has 15 amino acids. Trimming cost V 1 base and J 0 bases, with 9 bases left between them. The DNA of the CDR3 is TGTGCCAGCAGTTACTTCGGACACCCTAACTATGGCTACACCTTC. Translation: CASSYFGHPNYGYTF.

For the CDR3, the DNA is TGTGCCAGCGGCCCTCCGCGACTAGCGGGGGGAGTGAACACCGGGGAGCTGTTTTTT. This encodes CASGPPRLAGGVNTGELFF. The V gene is TRBV9, the J gene TRBJ2-2; 13 bases line up with TRBD2. The CDR3 totals 19 residues. With V trimmed by 7 bases and J by 1 base, 13 bases remained unmatched. CDR1 and CDR2 from the germline V gene are SGDLS and YYNGEE.

The CDR3 reads CASSSRPAGGHEKLFF. The CDR3, as DNA: TGTGCCAGCAGCTCTCGCCCAGCAGGGGGGCATGAAAAACTGTTTTTT. The chain recombines TRBV21-1 with TRBJ1-4; TRBD1, the table's D call, was not compared with the DNA. TRBV21-1 is assigned pseudogene status. This CDR3 is 16 amino acids long.

Here the CDR3 reads CASSPRTGTGGYTF. The DNA for the CDR3 is TGTGCCAGCAGCCCCCGGACAGGGACGGGGGGCTACACCTTC. The chain carries TRBV11-2 and TRBJ1-2; 8 bases are a match to TRBD1. Germline CDR1 and CDR2: SGHAT and FQNNGV. V lost 5 bases and J lost 8; bases outside the gene matches: 10. There are 14 residues in the CDR3.

The chain links TRBV18 to TRBJ1-5, with a possible D match to TRBD1 (6 bases). Germline V gene sequence: CDR1 KGHSH, CDR2 LQKENI. With 3 bases removed from V and 7 bases from J, the gap between germline ends came to 13 bases. The CDR3 has 14 amino acids. CDR3 bases: TGTGCCAGCTCACCGCAGGGGAGAGGCCAGCCCCAGCATTTT. Translation: CASSPQGRGQPQHF. Together with reference TRBV18 and TRBJ1-5, the CDR3 gives the full variable domain: NAGVMQNPRHLVRRRGQEARLRCSPMKGHSHVYWYRQLPEEGLKFMVYLQKENIIDESGMPKERFSAEFPKEGPSILRIQQVVRGDSAAYFCASSPQGRGQPQHFGDGTRLSIL.

This chain joins TRBV2 and TRBJ1-2; the match to TRBD1 covers 11 bases. Germline-derived CDR1 and CDR2 are SNHLY and FYNNEI. This CDR3 spans 15 amino acids. Losses at the gene ends were 1 base for V and 6 bases for J; bases not matched to a gene: 4. The CDR3 here is CASSEVGTGGDGYTF. The CDR3 DNA is TGTGCCAGCAGTGAAGTTGGGACAGGGGGAGATGGCTACACCTTC. Full variable domain (missing parts from reference TRBV2 and TRBJ1-2): EPEVTQTPSHQVTQMGQEVILRCVPISNHLYFYWYRQILGQKVEFLVSFYNNEISEKSEIFDDQFSVERPDGSNFTLKIRSTKLEDSAMYFCASSEVGTGGDGYTFGSGTRLTVV.

This clone was recorded once. The same CDR3 also results from other DNA sequences found in this sample. The chain combines TRBV12-3 or TRBV12-4 with TRBJ1-2, with D unclear. This CDR3 is 13 amino acids long. V was cut by 3 bases and J by 0 bases, with 5 bases left in between. In DNA form, the CDR3 reads TGTGCCAGCAGTTTTCGGGCTAACTATGGCTACACCTTC. Protein product: CASSFRANYGYTF.

This chain links TRBV5-4 with TRBJ1-2; 7 bases align to TRBD1. J was trimmed by 4 bases and V by 3 bases; bases with no gene match: 3. This CDR3 comprises 13 residues. CDR1 SGHNT and CDR2 YYREEE come from the germline V gene (reference sequence). As DNA, the CDR3 is TGTGCCAGCAGCTCACAGGGGCTCTATGGCTACACCTTC. Residues: CASSSQGLYGYTF.

The chain carries TRBV2 and TRBJ1-5; D might be TRBD1 (5 bases). Germline values: CDR1 SNHLY, CDR2 FYNNEI. The CDR3 sequence is 14 residues long. V was trimmed by 3 bases and J by 6 bases, leaving 12 bases between them. This CDR3 reads CASSEEGTGQPQHF. The CDR3 bases are TGTGCCAGCAGTGAGGAGGGTACAGGTCAGCCCCAGCATTTT.

This sequence joins TRBV5-1 and TRBJ1-1; no clear D. Germline V gene sequence: CDR1 SGHRS, CDR2 YFSETQ. The V end lost 2 bases, the J end lost 0 bases, and 20 bases lay between the germline ends. The CDR3 extends over 18 amino acids. The CDR3 DNA sequence: TGCGCCAGCAGCTTTAACAGCCCCACGGGGTTCGTGAACACTGAAGCTTTCTTT. This codes for CASSFNSPTGFVNTEAFF.

V and J are TRBV4-1 and TRBJ2-5; D gene ambiguous. The V and J ends lost 1 base and 4 bases respectively, with 7 bases between them. There are 13 residues in the CDR3. Germline CDR1 MGHRA, CDR2 YSYEKL. In DNA, the CDR3 is TGCGCCAGCAGCCAAGCGGTTTTAGAGACCCAGTACTTC. Amino acid sequence: CASSQAVLETQYF.

The V gene is TRBV5-1, the J gene TRBJ2-2; 8 nucleotides match TRBD2. The germline V gene has CDR1 SGHRS and CDR2 YFSETQ. This CDR3 has 15 amino acids. With 0 bases clipped from V and 5 bases from J, the junction kept 3 bases outside the gene matches. CDR3 coding DNA: TGCGCCAGCAGCTTGGTGGCTAGCGGGACCGGGGAGCTGTTTTTT. It yields the protein CASSLVASGTGELFF. Drawing the rest from reference TRBV5-1 and TRBJ2-2, the complete variable domain is KAGVTQTPRYLIKTRGQQVTLSCSPISGHRSVSWYQQTPGQGLQFLFEYFSETQRNKGNFPGRFSGRQFSNSRSEMNVSTLELGDSALYLCASSLVASGTGELFFGEGSRLTVL.

This chain links TRBV5-1 with TRBJ1-4, with no clear D. Germline assignment: CDR1 SGHRS and CDR2 YFSETQ. Trimming removed 6 bases from V and 8 bases from J, with 11 bases in between. The CDR3 has 12 amino acids. CDR3 nucleotides: TGCGCCAGCACCCGGACGGGGGAAAAACTGTTTTTT. It translates to CASTRTGEKLFF.

The rearrangement links TRBV5-1 to TRBJ2-7; 8 bases are shared with TRBD2. CDR1 SGHRS and CDR2 YFSETQ come from the germline V gene. The CDR3 has 14 amino acids. The V gene end was trimmed by 4 bases and the J gene end by 2 bases; junction bases not matched to a gene: 5. The CDR3 here is CASSAIAGPYEQYF. CDR3 bases: TGCGCCAGCAGCGCAATAGCGGGACCCTACGAGCAGTACTTC.

This clone was observed once. The gene calls are TRBV6-5 and TRBJ2-2; 7 positions agree with TRBD1. Germline V lookup: CDR1 MNHEY, CDR2 SVGAGI. The CDR3 length is 15 residues. V lost 5 bases to trimming and J lost 2 bases; unmatched junction nucleotides: 5. In DNA form, the CDR3 reads TGTGCCAGCAGTACGGGACAGACTAACACCGGGGAGCTGTTTTTT. Translation: CASSTGQTNTGELFF.

This sequence joins TRBV3-1 (or the pseudogene TRBV3-2) and TRBJ2-7; no clear D gene. Germline assignment: CDR1 LGHDT and CDR2 YNNKEL (reference sequence). This CDR3 contains 14 residues. The V and J ends lost 3 bases and 1 base respectively, with 10 bases between them. CDR3 sequence: CASSQFYNSYEQYF. The DNA for the CDR3 is TGTGCCAGCAGCCAGTTTTATAATTCCTACGAGCAGTACTTC.

V is TRBV2 and J is TRBJ2-5; perhaps TRBD2 as D (5 bases). Looked up from germline, CDR1 is SNHLY and CDR2 is FYNNEI. This CDR3 comprises 14 residues. Trimming stripped 6 bases from V and 2 bases from J, with 13 bases between. The CDR3: CASRIKRPQETQYF. The CDR3 DNA is TGTGCCAGCAGGATTAAGCGGCCTCAAGAGACCCAGTACTTC.

This chain uses TRBV30 with TRBJ1-2; D perhaps matches TRBD1 (5 bases). Germline V lookup: CDR1 GTSNPN, CDR2 SVGIG (reference sequence). The CDR3 runs 12 residues. Deletions cut 2 bases from V and 11 bases from J, with 15 bases between. The CDR3 sequence: CAWSQPGGGYTF. In DNA form, the CDR3 reads TGTGCCTGGAGTCAGCCCGGGGGGGGTTACACCTTC.

The chain has TRBV19 and TRBJ2-7; the match to TRBD2 covers 11 bases. V trimming: 6 bases; J trimming: 6 bases; junction bases outside the gene matches: 7. In germline, CDR1 is LNHDA, CDR2 SQIVND (reference sequence). The CDR3 length is 14 residues. CDR3 bases: TGTGCCAGTAGAATGACTAGCGGGGCAGGCGAGCAGTACTTC. Translation: CASRMTSGAGEQYF.